Below, one T cell receptor (beta chain) is given with its context. These data belong to a study of CD8 T cells in Susac syndrome. CDR1 is SGHVS, CDR2 FQNEAQ, per germline. The CDR3 loop spans 16 amino acids. Trimming removed 0 bases from V and 7 bases from J, with 16 bases in between. A quantity of about 0.5 to 1 ug RNA underwent reverse transcription using random hexamers. TCRdb called the immunoSEQ multiplex PCR reads again in MiXCR, with one record for every CDR3 protein. The data show some 450,000 distinct CDR3 sequences, 85% to 90% seen once. This receptor was taken from a human donor with multiple sclerosis. Material for sequencing was CD8+ T cells from PBMCs. This chain links TRBV7-8 with TRBJ2-1; a possible D gene is TRBD2 (5 bases). The CDR3 nucleotides are TGTGCCAGCAGCTTAGCGAGGGCCCCTCAAAGGAATGAGCAGTTCTTC. Its protein product is CASSLARAPQRNEQFF.